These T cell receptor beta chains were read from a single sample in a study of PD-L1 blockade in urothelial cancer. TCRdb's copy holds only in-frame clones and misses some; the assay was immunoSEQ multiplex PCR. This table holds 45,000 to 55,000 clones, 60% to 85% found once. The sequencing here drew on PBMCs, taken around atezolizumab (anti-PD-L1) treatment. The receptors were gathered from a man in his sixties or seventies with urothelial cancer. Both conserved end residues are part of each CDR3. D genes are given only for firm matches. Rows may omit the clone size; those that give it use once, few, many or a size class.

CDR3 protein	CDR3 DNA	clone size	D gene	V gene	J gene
CASSLRQGGNEQFF	TGTGCCAGCAGCTTGAGACAGGGAGGCAATGAGCAGTTCTTC	NA	NA	TRBV5-4	TRBJ2-1
CASSLAPQTYEQYF	TGCGCCAGCAGCTTAGCCCCACAGACCTACGAGCAGTACTTC	NA	NA	TRBV5-1	TRBJ2-7
CASSPPGPGPYNEQFF	TGTGCCAGCTCACCACCGGGGCCAGGGCCCTACAATGAGCAGTTCTTC	once	NA	TRBV18	TRBJ2-1
CASSYSRGTDTEAFF	TGTGCCAGCAGTTACTCTAGGGGTACGGACACTGAAGCTTTCTTT	NA	NA	TRBV6-6	TRBJ1-1
CASSGAGGLGHGELFF	TGTGCCAGCAGCGGAGCGGGAGGGCTGGGGCACGGGGAGCTGTTTTTT	NA	TRBD2	TRBV5-6	TRBJ2-2
CASSFRQNDEQYF	TGTGCCAGCAGCTTCCGACAGAATGACGAGCAGTACTTC	NA	NA	TRBV7-9	TRBJ2-7
CASSSFHRGADTQYF	TGTGCCAGCAGCTCCTTTCACAGGGGGGCAGATACGCAGTATTTT	NA	TRBD1	TRBV5-5	TRBJ2-3
CASSPESGRTDTQYF	TGTGCCAGCTCCCCGGAAAGCGGGCGCACAGATACGCAGTATTTT	NA	NA	TRBV18	TRBJ2-3
CASSESVMNTEAFF	TGTGCCAGCAGTGAGTCGGTCATGAACACTGAAGCTTTCTTT	NA	NA	TRBV2	TRBJ1-1
CASSERFRSGNTIYF	TGTGCCAGCAGTGAGCGGTTCAGATCTGGAAACACCATATATTTT	many	NA	TRBV6-1	TRBJ1-3
CASGQGGLAGPDTQYF	TGCGCCAGCGGCCAGGGTGGACTAGCGGGCCCAGATACGCAGTATTTT	NA	TRBD2	TRBV5-1	TRBJ2-3
CASSEDSTRDAAYGYTF	TGTGCCAGCAGTGAAGACTCCACCAGGGATGCCGCCTATGGCTACACCTTC	NA	NA	TRBV6-1	TRBJ1-2
CASSRQTDSFTGELFF	TGTGCCAGTAGTAGGCAAACGGACAGCTTCACCGGGGAGCTGTTTTTT	NA	NA	TRBV19	TRBJ2-2
CAISESAGGGDYEQYF	TGTGCCATCAGTGAGTCGGCCGGCGGAGGGGACTACGAGCAGTACTTC	NA	NA	TRBV10-3	TRBJ2-7
CASSYGEQGGNIQYF	TGTGCCAGCAGCTATGGGGAACAGGGAGGGAACATTCAGTACTTC	few	NA	TRBV7-9	TRBJ2-4
CASSLSDGSEQYF	TGTGCCAGCAGCCTATCCGACGGGTCCGAGCAGTACTTC	NA	NA	TRBV11-2	TRBJ2-7
CASRYSGGRSDTQYF	TGTGCCAGCCGTTACTCGGGCGGGAGATCAGATACGCAGTATTTT	NA	TRBD2	TRBV5-4	TRBJ2-3
CASSYSTDATNEKLFF	TGTGCCAGCAGTTACTCTACAGATGCAACTAATGAAAAACTGTTTTTT	NA	NA	TRBV6-5	TRBJ1-4
CASGPGAGTTQETQYF	TGTGCTAGTGGTCCAGGAGCCGGGACAACCCAAGAGACCCAGTACTTC	NA	NA	TRBV12-5	TRBJ2-5
CASRTNRGQNEKLFF	TGTGCCAGCAGAACCAACAGGGGACAGAATGAAAAACTGTTTTTT	NA	TRBD1	TRBV2	TRBJ1-4
CASSLGGTATNEKLFF	TGTGCCAGTAGTTTGGGAGGGACTGCAACTAATGAAAAACTGTTTTTT	NA	NA	TRBV19	TRBJ1-4
CASSLTGSYEQYF	TGTGCCAGCAGCTTGACAGGGTCCTACGAGCAGTACTTC	few	TRBD1	TRBV28	TRBJ2-7
CASSVGDGQSWPMNTEAFF	TGTGCCAGCAGCGTAGGGGATGGACAGAGCTGGCCTATGAACACTGAAGCTTTCTTT	NA	NA	TRBV9	TRBJ1-1
CASSSRAQSYEQYF	TGTGCCAGCAGCTCCAGAGCGCAGAGCTACGAGCAGTACTTC	medium-sized	NA	TRBV4-2	TRBJ2-7
CASSPSGVFGNTIYF	TGTGCCAGCTCACCAAGCGGGGTCTTCGGAAACACCATATATTTT	few	NA	TRBV18	TRBJ1-3
CAWSHGTPKREPQHF	TGTGCCTGGTCCCACGGGACCCCAAAGCGGGAGCCCCAGCATTTT	NA	NA	TRBV30	TRBJ1-5
CASSWRGRNTEAFF	TGTGCCAGCAGCTGGCGGGGGCGGAACACTGAAGCTTTCTTT	once	NA	TRBV27	TRBJ1-1
CASKPREWSYEQYF	TGTGCCAGCAAACCGCGGGAGTGGTCCTACGAGCAGTACTTC	NA	TRBD2	TRBV27	TRBJ2-7
CSANPLAGDFYNEQFF	TGCAGCGCGAATCCACTAGCGGGAGACTTTTACAATGAGCAGTTCTTC	NA	TRBD2	TRBV29-1	TRBJ2-1
CSVQTPAGNTIYF	TGCAGCGTGCAAACCCCGGCTGGAAACACCATATATTTT	NA	NA	TRBV29-1	TRBJ1-3
CASSQTSGGNEQYF	TGTGCCAGCAGTCAGACTAGCGGGGGCAACGAGCAGTACTTC	NA	TRBD2	TRBV28	TRBJ2-7
CASSDLRGAYGYTF	TGTGCCAGCAGTGACCTCAGGGGCGCCTATGGCTACACCTTC	NA	NA	TRBV6-1	TRBJ1-2
CASSTGTASIQETQYF	TGTGCCAGCAGCACCGGGACAGCCTCAATTCAAGAGACCCAGTACTTC	NA	TRBD1	TRBV5-8	TRBJ2-5
CARRGLYNEQFF	TGTGCCAGAAGAGGACTATACAATGAGCAGTTCTTC	NA	NA	TRBV19	TRBJ2-1
CASSWTSGIYEQYF	TGTGCCAGCAGCTGGACTAGCGGAATCTACGAGCAGTACTTC	few	TRBD2	TRBV2	TRBJ2-7
CASSPNRQARIMIF	TGTGCCAGTAGTCCAAATCGACAGGCCCGGATAATGATTTTT	NA	NA	TRBV19	TRBJ1-4
CASSPIEVRELFF	TGCGCCAGCAGCCCGATCGAGGTCCGGGAGCTGTTTTTT	once	NA	TRBV5-1	TRBJ2-2
CASSQYPGPAYEQYF	TGCGCCAGCAGCCAATACCCTGGGCCTGCCTACGAGCAGTACTTC	NA	NA	TRBV4-1	TRBJ2-7
CASNFGQGAYNEQFF	TGCGCCAGCAACTTCGGACAGGGGGCCTACAATGAGCAGTTCTTC	NA	TRBD1	TRBV5-1	TRBJ2-1
CASSVGAGLDTIYF	TGTGCCAGCAGCGTAGGCGCAGGGTTGGACACCATATATTTT	NA	NA	TRBV9	TRBJ1-3
CASRTTGLYGYTF	TGTGCCAGCAGGACTACAGGGCTCTATGGCTACACCTTC	NA	NA	TRBV6-5	TRBJ1-2
CASSLNWRVANYGYTF	TGTGCCAGCAGCTTAAATTGGAGGGTAGCTAACTATGGCTACACCTTC	NA	NA	TRBV7-2	TRBJ1-2
CASSHGTGIEAFF	TGCGCCAGCAGCCACGGGACAGGGATTGAAGCTTTCTTT	NA	TRBD1	TRBV10-2	TRBJ1-1
CASSPLTPGLAGDPSYNEQFF	TGTGCCAGCTCACCACTAACTCCGGGACTAGCGGGAGATCCCTCCTACAATGAGCAGTTCTTC	NA	TRBD2	TRBV18	TRBJ2-1
CASSYFGSTHEQYF	TGTGCCAGCAGTTATTTTGGGAGTACCCACGAGCAGTACTTC	few	NA	TRBV6-5	TRBJ2-7
CASRTGGGYGYTF	TGTGCCAGTCGGACAGGGGGAGGCTATGGCTACACCTTC	NA	TRBD1	TRBV19	TRBJ1-2
CASKLAGGNTGELFF	TGTGCCAGCAAACTAGCGGGAGGGAACACCGGGGAGCTGTTTTTT	once	TRBD2	TRBV7-3	TRBJ2-2
CASSLGQLHEQYF	TGTGCCAGCAGCCTCGGACAGTTGCACGAGCAGTACTTC	NA	NA	TRBV5-6	TRBJ2-7